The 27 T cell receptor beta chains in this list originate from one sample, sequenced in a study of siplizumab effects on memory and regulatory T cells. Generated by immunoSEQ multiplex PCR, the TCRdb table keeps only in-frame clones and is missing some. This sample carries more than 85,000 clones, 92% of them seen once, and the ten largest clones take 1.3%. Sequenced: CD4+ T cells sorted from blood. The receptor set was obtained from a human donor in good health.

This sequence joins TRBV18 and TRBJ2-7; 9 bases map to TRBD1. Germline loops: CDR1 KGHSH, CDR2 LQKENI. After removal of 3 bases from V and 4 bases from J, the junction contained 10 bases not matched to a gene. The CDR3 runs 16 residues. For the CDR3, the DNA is TGTGCCAGCTCACCGTTGGAAAGGGACAGGGTTTACGAGCAGTACTTC. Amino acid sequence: CASSPLERDRVYEQYF.

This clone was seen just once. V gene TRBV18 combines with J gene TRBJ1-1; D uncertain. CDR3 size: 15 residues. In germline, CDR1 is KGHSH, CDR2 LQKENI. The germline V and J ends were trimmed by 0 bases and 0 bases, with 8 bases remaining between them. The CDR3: CASSPPPAMNTEAFF. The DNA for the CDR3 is TGTGCCAGCTCACCACCTCCGGCGATGAACACTGAAGCTTTCTTT. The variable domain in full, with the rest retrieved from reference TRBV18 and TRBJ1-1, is NAGVMQNPRHLVRRRGQEARLRCSPMKGHSHVYWYRQLPEEGLKFMVYLQKENIIDESGMPKERFSAEFPKEGPSILRIQQVVRGDSAAYFCASSPPPAMNTEAFFGQGTRLTVV.

In DNA form, the CDR3 reads TGTGCCATCAGTGGACGCCCGGGGCATGGCTACACCTTC. Residues: CAISGRPGHGYTF. The chain is built from TRBV10-3 and TRBJ1-2, with D possibly TRBD1 on 5 matching bases. The CDR3 is 13 amino acids. Trimming cost V 4 bases and J 6 bases, with 12 bases left between them. CDR1 and CDR2 from the germline V gene are ENHRY and SYGVKD.

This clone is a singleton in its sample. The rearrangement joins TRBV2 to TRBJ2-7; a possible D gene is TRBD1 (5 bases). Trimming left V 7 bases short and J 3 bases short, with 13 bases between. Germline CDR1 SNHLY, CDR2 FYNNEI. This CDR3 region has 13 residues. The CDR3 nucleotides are TGTGCCAGCATCGGTCAGGGCGGCTACGAGCAGTACTTC. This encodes CASIGQGGYEQYF.

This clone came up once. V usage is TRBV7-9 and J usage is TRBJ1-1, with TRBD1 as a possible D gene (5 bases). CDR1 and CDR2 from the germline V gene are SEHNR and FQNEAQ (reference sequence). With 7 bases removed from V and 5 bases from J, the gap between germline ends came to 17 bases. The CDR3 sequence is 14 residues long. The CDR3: CASNAVSGRTEAFF. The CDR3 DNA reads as TGTGCCAGCAACGCCGTTTCAGGGAGGACTGAAGCTTTCTTT. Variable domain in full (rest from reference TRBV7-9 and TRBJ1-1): DTGVSQNPRHKITKRGQNVTFRCDPISEHNRLYWYRQTLGQGPEFLTYFQNEAQLEKSRLLSDRFSAERPKGSFSTLEIQRTEQGDSAMYLCASNAVSGRTEAFFGQGTRLTVV.

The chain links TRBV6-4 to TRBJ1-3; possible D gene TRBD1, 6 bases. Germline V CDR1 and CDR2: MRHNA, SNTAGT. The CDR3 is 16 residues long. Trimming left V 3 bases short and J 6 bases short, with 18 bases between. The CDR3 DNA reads TGTGCCAGCAGTGATTCGAACGGACAGCTATTAAACACCATATATTTT. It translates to CASSDSNGQLLNTIYF.

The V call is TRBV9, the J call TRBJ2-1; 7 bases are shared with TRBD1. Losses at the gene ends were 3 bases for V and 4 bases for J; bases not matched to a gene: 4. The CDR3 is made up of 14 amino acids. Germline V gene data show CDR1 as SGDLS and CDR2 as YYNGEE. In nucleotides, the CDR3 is TGTGCCAGCAGCGCCGGGACAGCTTACAATGAGCAGTTCTTC. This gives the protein CASSAGTAYNEQFF.

CDR3 DNA: TGTGCCAGCAGCTTAGACAGGGAGAACACCGGGGAGCTGTTTTTT. Encoded protein: CASSLDRENTGELFF. V is TRBV7-7 and J is TRBJ2-2; D may be TRBD1 (6 bases). The CDR3 covers 15 residues. Trimming stripped 1 base from V and 1 base from J, with 7 bases between. Germline values: CDR1 SSHAT, CDR2 FNYEAQ (reference sequence). Based on the CDR3 plus reference TRBV7-7 and TRBJ2-2, the full variable domain is GAGVSQSPRYKVTKRGQDVTLRCDPISSHATLYWYQQALGQGPEFLTYFNYEAQPDKSGLPSDRFSAERPEGSISTLTIQRTEQRDSAMYRCASSLDRENTGELFFGEGSRLTVL.

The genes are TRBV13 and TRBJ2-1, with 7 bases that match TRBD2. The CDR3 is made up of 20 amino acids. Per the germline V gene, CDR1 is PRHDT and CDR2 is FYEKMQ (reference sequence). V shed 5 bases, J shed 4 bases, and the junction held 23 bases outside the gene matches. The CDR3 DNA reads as TGTGCCAGCAGCCATGTCGGGAATAGCGGGTTACCCCGGCCTTACAATGAGCAGTTCTTC. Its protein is CASSHVGNSGLPRPYNEQFF.

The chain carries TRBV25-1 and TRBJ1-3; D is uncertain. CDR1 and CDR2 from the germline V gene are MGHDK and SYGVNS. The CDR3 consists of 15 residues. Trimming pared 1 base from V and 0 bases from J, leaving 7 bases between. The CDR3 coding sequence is TGTGCCAGCAGTGAATGGGAGTCCTCTGGAAACACCATATATTTT. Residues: CASSEWESSGNTIYF. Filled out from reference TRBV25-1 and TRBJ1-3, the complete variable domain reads EADIYQTPRYLVIGTGKKITLECSQTMGHDKMYWYQQDPGMELHLIHYSYGVNSTEKGDLSSESTVSRIRTEHFPLTLESARPSHTSQYLCASSEWESSGNTIYFGEGSWLTVV.

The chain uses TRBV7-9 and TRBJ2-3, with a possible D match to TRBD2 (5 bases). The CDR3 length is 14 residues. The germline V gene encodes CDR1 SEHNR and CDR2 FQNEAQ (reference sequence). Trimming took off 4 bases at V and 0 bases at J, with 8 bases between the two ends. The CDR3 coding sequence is TGTGCCAGCAGCTCCGGACTGAGCACAGATACGCAGTATTTT. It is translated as CASSSGLSTDTQYF. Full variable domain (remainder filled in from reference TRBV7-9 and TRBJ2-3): DTGVSQNPRHKITKRGQNVTFRCDPISEHNRLYWYRQTLGQGPEFLTYFQNEAQLEKSRLLSDRFSAERPKGSFSTLEIQRTEQGDSAMYLCASSSGLSTDTQYFGPGTRLTVL.

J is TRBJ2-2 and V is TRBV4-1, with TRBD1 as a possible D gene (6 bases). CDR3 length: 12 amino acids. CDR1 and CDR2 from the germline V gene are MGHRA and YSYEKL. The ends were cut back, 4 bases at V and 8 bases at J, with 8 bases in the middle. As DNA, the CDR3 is TGCGCCAGCAGCCGGGACAAGGGGGAGCTGTTTTTT. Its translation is CASSRDKGELFF.

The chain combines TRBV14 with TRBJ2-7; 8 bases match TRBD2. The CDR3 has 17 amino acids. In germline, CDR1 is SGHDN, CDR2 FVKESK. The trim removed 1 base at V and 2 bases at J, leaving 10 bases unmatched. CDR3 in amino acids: CASSQVLRAGDPYEQYF. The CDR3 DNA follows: TGTGCCAGCAGCCAAGTGCTGCGAGCGGGAGACCCCTACGAGCAGTACTTC.

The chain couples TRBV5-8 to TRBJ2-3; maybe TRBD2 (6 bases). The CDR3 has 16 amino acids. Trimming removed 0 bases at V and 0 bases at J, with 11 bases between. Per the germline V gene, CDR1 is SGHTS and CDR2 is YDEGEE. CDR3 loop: CASSLGGDRSTDTQYF. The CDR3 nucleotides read TGTGCCAGCAGCTTGGGGGGGGATAGAAGCACAGATACGCAGTATTTT. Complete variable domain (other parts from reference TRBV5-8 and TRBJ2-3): EAGVTQSPTHLIKTRGQQATLRCSPISGHTSVYWYQQALGLGLQFLLWYDEGEERNRGNFPPRFSGRQFPNYSSELNVNALELEDSALYLCASSLGGDRSTDTQYFGPGTRLTVL.

As DNA, the CDR3 is TGTGCCAGCAGTTACGGAGGGACAACTAATGAAAAACTGTTTTTT. Translated: CASSYGGTTNEKLFF. This chain uses TRBV6-5 with TRBJ1-4; no definite D call. The length of the CDR3 is 15 residues. Germline V CDR1 and CDR2: MNHEY, SVGAGI. With 2 bases removed from V and 0 bases from J, the gap between germline ends came to 7 bases.

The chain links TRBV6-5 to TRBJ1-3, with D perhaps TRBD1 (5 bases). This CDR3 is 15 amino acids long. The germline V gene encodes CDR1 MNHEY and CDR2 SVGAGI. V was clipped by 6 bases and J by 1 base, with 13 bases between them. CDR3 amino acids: CASRGGRISGNTIYF. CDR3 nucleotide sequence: TGTGCCAGCAGGGGGGGACGGATATCTGGAAACACCATATATTTT.

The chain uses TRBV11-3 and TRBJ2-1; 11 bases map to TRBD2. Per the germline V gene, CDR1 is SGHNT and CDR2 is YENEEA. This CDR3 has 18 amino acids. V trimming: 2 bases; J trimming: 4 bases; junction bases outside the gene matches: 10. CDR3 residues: CASSLSGGTSGFYNEQFF. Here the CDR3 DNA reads TGTGCCAGCAGCTTAAGCGGGGGGACTAGCGGATTTTACAATGAGCAGTTCTTC.

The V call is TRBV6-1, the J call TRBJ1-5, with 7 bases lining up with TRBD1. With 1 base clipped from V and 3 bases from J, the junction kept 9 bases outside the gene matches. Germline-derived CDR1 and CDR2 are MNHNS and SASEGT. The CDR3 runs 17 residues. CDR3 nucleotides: TGTGCCAGCAGTGAAGAGAGACAGGGACGGTTCAATCAGCCCCAGCATTTT. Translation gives CASSEERQGRFNQPQHF.

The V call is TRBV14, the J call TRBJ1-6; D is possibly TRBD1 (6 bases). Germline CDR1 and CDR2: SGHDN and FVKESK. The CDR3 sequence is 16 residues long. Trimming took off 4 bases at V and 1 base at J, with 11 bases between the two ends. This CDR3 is CASSLLGGSYNSPLHF. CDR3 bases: TGTGCCAGCAGCCTCTTAGGGGGATCCTATAATTCACCCCTCCACTTT.

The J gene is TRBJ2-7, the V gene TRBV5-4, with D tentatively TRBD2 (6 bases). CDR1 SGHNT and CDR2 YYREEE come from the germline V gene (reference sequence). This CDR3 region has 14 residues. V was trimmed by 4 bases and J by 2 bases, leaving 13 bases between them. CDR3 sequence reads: CASSLGGAAYEQYF. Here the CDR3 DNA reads TGTGCCAGCAGCCTGGGGGGTGCAGCCTACGAGCAGTACTTC.

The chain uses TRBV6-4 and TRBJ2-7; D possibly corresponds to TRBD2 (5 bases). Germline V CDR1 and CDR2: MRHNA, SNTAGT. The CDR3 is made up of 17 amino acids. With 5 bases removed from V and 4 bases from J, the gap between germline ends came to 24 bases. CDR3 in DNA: TGTGCCAGCAGTTTCCCCGGCACCACCGAGGGATTATACGAGCAGTACTTC. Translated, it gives CASSFPGTTEGLYEQYF.

DNA of the CDR3: TGTGCCAGCAGCGCCACTAGCGGCGCGAACACCGGGGAGCTGTTTTTT. Translating gives CASSATSGANTGELFF. V usage is TRBV9 and J usage is TRBJ2-2, with 8 positions matching TRBD2. CDR1 is SGDLS, CDR2 YYNGEE, per germline. The CDR3 consists of 16 residues. The trim removed 3 bases at V and 0 bases at J, leaving 4 bases unmatched.

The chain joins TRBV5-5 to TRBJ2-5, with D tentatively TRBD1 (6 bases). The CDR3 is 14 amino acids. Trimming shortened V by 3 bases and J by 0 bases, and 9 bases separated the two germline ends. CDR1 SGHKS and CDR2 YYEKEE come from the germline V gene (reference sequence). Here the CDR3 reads CASSYRTDQETQYF. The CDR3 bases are TGTGCCAGCAGCTATAGGACAGACCAAGAGACCCAGTACTTC.

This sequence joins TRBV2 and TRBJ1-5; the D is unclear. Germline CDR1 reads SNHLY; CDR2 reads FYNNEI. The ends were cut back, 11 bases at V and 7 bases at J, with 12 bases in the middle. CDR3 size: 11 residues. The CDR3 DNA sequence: TGTGCCGAAGTGGTCCGGCAGCCCCAGCATTTT. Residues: CAEVVRQPQHF.

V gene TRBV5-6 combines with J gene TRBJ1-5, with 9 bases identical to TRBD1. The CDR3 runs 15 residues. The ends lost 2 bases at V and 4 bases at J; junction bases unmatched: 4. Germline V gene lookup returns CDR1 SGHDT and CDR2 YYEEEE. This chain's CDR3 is CASSFGTGLNQPQHF. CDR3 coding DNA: TGTGCCAGCAGCTTTGGGACAGGGTTGAATCAGCCCCAGCATTTT.

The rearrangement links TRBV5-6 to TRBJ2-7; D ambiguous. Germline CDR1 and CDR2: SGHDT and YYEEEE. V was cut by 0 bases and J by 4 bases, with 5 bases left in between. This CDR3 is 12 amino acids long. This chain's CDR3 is CASSLGRYEQYF. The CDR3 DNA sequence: TGTGCCAGCAGCTTGGGACGGTACGAGCAGTACTTC.

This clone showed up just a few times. CDR3 bases: TGTGCCAGCAGTTACCTCTACGAGCAGTACTTC. Its translation: CASSYLYEQYF. The chain uses TRBV6-5 and TRBJ2-7; D not resolved. V dropped 2 bases and J dropped 3 bases, with 2 bases sitting between them. Germline-derived CDR1 and CDR2 are MNHEY and SVGAGI. There are 11 residues in the CDR3.